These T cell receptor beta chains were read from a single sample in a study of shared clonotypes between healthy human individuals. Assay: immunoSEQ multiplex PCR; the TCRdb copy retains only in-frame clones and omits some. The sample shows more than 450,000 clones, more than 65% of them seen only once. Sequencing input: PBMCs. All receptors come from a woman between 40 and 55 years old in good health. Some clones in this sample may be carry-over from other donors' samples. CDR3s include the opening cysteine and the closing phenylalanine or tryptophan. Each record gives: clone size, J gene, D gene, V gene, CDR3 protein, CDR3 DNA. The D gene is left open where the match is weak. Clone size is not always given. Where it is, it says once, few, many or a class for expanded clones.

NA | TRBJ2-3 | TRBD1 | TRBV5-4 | CASSLGQGSDTQYF | TGTGCCAGCAGCTTGGGACAGGGAAGCGATACGCAGTATTTT
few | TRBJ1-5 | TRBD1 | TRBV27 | CASSTLQGDRGSFGSQHF | TGTGCCAGCAGTACTCTTCAGGGGGACAGGGGGTCCTTCGGCTCCCAGCATTTT
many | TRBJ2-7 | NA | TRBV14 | CASSAAAGQFPYEQYF | TGTGCCAGCAGCGCAGCTGCAGGACAGTTCCCCTACGAGCAGTACTTC
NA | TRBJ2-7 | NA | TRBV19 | CASRLGGAQIYEQYF | TGTGCCAGTAGGCTGGGGGGGGCGCAGATCTACGAGCAGTACTTC
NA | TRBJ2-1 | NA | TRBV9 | CASSERGAYNEQFF | TGTGCCAGCAGCGAGAGAGGCGCATACAATGAGCAGTTCTTC
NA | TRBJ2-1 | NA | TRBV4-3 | CASSQEWGSEYNEQFF | TGCGCCAGCAGCCAAGAATGGGGTAGCGAGTACAATGAGCAGTTCTTC
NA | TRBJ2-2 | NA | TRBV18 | CASSPPGQGLNTGELFF | TGTGCCAGCTCACCACCCGGGCAGGGGCTGAACACCGGGGAGCTGTTTTTT
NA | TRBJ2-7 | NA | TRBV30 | CAWSVGGTDYEQYF | TGTGCCTGGAGTGTAGGCGGGACAGACTACGAGCAGTACTTC
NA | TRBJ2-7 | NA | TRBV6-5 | CASSLVNGGYEQYF | TGTGCCAGCAGTTTAGTGAACGGGGGCTACGAGCAGTACTTC
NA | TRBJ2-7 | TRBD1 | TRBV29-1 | CSVRTGVNSYEQYF | TGCAGCGTTAGGACAGGGGTAAACTCCTACGAGCAGTACTTC
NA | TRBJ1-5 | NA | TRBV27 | CASSPLDGNQPQHF | TGTGCCAGCAGTCCCCTGGACGGTAATCAGCCCCAGCATTTT
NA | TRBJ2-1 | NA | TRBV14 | CASSLGLYNEQFF | TGTGCCAGCAGCCTCGGACTTTACAATGAGCAGTTCTTC
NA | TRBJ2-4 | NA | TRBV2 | CASSPSTQNIQYF | TGTGCCAGCAGCCCGAGTACCCAAAACATTCAGTACTTC
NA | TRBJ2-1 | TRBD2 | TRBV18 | CASSPPSSGSFDEQFF | TGTGCCAGCTCACCACCGAGCAGCGGGAGCTTCGATGAGCAGTTCTTC
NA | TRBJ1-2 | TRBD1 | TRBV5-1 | CASSLAGRGDGYTF | TGCGCCAGCAGCTTGGCAGGCAGGGGGGATGGCTACACCTTC
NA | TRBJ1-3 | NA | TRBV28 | CASSLAVNSGNTIYF | TGTGCCAGCAGTTTGGCGGTCAACTCTGGAAACACCATATATTTT
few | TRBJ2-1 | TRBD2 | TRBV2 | CASSWTSGYNEQFF | TGTGCCAGCAGTTGGACTAGCGGCTACAATGAGCAGTTCTTC
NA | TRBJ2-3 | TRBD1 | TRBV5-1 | CASSLAGGTGSTDTQYF | TGCGCCAGCAGCTTGGCCGGCGGGACAGGGAGCACAGATACGCAGTATTTT
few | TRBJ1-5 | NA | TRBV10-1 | CASSETRDQPQHF | TGCGCCAGCAGTGAGACCAGGGATCAGCCCCAGCATTTT
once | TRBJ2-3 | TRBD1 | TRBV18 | CASLQGASTDTQYF | TGTGCCAGCTTACAGGGGGCGAGCACAGATACGCAGTATTTT
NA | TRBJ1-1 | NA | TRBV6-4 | CASRAGLNTEAFF | TGTGCCAGCAGGGCAGGGTTGAACACTGAAGCTTTCTTT
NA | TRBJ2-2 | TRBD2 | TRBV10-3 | CAIRSLAGGTGELFF | TGTGCCATCAGGTCCCTAGCGGGAGGTACCGGGGAGCTGTTTTTT
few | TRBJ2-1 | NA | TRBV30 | CAWSVRTGSWNEQFF | TGTGCCTGGAGTGTACGGACGGGATCTTGGAATGAGCAGTTCTTC
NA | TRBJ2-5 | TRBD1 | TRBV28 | CASSLPSGQGLGETQYF | TGTGCCAGCAGTCTACCATCGGGACAGGGGCTAGGAGAGACCCAGTACTTC
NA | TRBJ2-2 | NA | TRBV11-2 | CASSFGGGGGHPGELFF | TGTGCCAGCAGCTTTGGCGGAGGTGGAGGTCATCCCGGGGAGCTGTTTTTT
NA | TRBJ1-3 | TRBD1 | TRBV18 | CASPPGTASGNTIYF | TGTGCCAGCCCACCCGGGACAGCCTCTGGAAACACCATATATTTT